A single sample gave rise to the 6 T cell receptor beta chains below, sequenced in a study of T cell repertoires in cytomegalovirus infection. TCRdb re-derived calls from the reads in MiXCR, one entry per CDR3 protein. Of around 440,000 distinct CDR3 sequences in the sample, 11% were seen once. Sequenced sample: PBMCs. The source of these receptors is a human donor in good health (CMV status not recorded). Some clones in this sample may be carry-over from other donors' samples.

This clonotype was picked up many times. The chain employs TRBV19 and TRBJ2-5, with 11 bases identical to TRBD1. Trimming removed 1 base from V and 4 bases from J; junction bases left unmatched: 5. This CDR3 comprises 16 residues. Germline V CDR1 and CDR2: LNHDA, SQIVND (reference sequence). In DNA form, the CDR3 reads TGTGCCAGTAGTATAGGGACAGGGGGCTTAAGAGAGACCCAGTACTTC. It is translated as CASSIGTGGLRETQYF.

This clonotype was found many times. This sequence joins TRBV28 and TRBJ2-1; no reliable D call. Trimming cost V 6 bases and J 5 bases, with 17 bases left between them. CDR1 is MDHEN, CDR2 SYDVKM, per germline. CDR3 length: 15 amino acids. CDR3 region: CASRLSGQVNNEQFF. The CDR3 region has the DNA TGTGCCAGCAGGCTGTCCGGGCAGGTAAACAATGAGCAGTTCTTC.

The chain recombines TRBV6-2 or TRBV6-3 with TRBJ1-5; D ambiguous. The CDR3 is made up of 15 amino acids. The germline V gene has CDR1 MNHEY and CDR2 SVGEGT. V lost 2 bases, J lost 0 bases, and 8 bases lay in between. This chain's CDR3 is CASSYLLGSNQPQHF. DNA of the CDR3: TGTGCCAGCAGTTACCTACTGGGTAGCAATCAGCCCCAGCATTTT.

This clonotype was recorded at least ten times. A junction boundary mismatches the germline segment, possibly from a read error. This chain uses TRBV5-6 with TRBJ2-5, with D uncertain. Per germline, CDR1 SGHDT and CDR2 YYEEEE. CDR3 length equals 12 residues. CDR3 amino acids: CASSLAGGSVDF. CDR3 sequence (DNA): TGTGCCAGCAGCTTGGCCGGTGGGTCTGTAGACTTC.

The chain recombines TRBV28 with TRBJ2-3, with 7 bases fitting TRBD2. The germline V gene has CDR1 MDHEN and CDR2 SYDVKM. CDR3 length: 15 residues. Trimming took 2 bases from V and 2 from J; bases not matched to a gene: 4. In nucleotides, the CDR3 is TGTGCCAGCAGTTTACTCGCGGGGGTCACAGATACGCAGTATTTT. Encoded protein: CASSLLAGVTDTQYF.

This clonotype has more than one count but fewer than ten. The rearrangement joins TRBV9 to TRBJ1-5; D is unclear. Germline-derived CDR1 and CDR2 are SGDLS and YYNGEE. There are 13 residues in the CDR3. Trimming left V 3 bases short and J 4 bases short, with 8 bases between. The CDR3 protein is CASSAGVNQPQHF. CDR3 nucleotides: TGTGCCAGCAGCGCCGGGGTTAATCAGCCCCAGCATTTT.